This entry lists 31 T cell receptor beta chains sequenced from one sample in a study of blood T cell repertoires in COVID-19. Generated by immunoSEQ multiplex PCR, the TCRdb table keeps only in-frame clones and is missing some. The repertoire holds around 140,000 clones, with about 80% as singletons. Sequences were obtained from PBMCs or T cells enriched from blood (not recorded which). The source is a man aged 35-49 years with acute COVID-19.

This clone was detected only a few times. The J gene is TRBJ1-4, the V gene TRBV18, with 7 bases lining up with TRBD1. J was trimmed by 7 bases and V by 3 bases; bases with no gene match: 2. Per the germline V gene, CDR1 is KGHSH and CDR2 is LQKENI. This CDR3 has 13 residues. CDR3 region: CASSPDRTEKLFF. The CDR3 region has the DNA TGTGCCAGCTCACCGGACAGGACTGAAAAACTGTTTTTT.

This chain links TRBV2 with TRBJ1-3; D call uncertain. CDR1 and CDR2 (germline): SNHLY, FYNNEI. This CDR3 spans 13 amino acids. V lost 3 bases and J lost 2, with 5 bases in between. CDR3 residues: CASSERTGNTIYF. In nucleotides, the CDR3 is TGTGCCAGCAGTGAGAGGACTGGAAACACCATATATTTT.

This clone has a handful of counts. The chain has TRBV12-3 or TRBV12-4 and TRBJ1-6, with D unresolved. V was cut by 8 bases and J by 8 bases, with 10 bases left in between. This CDR3 contains 12 residues. Here the CDR3 DNA reads TGTGCCAGCTCCTCTGAGCATTCACCCCTCCACTTT. Translating it yields CASSSEHSPLHF.

This chain joins TRBV7-9 and TRBJ2-3; D remains ambiguous. This CDR3 has 16 residues. The germline CDR1 and CDR2 sequences are SEHNR and FQNEAQ (reference sequence). Trimming removed 2 bases at V and 2 bases at J, with 14 bases between. The CDR3 region is CASSLTDWRYTDTQYF. DNA of the CDR3: TGTGCCAGCAGCTTAACCGATTGGCGGTACACAGATACGCAGTATTTT.

The J gene is TRBJ1-1, the V gene TRBV7-8, with 7 positions matching TRBD1. The CDR3 is 13 amino acids. Germline CDR1 and CDR2: SGHVS and FQNEAQ. The V and J ends lost 5 bases and 6 bases, in that order; junction bases with no gene match: 6. As DNA, the CDR3 is TGTGCCAGCAGCCAAATGACAGGGCCTGAAGCTTTCTTT. This translates into CASSQMTGPEAFF.

A few counts support this clone. The chain has TRBV28 and TRBJ2-7; maybe TRBD2 (6 bases). Trimming took 4 bases from V and 0 from J, leaving 16 bases between them. Germline CDR1 is MDHEN and CDR2 is SYDVKM. The CDR3 is 16 residues long. CDR3 nucleotides: TGTGCCAGCAGTTCCCCAGGGAGGAGCGGCTCCTACGAGCAGTACTTC. Translated, it gives CASSSPGRSGSYEQYF.

The V gene is TRBV19, the J gene TRBJ2-2, with 7 bases fitting TRBD2. The V segment lost 9 bases and the J segment 4 bases; nucleotides outside the gene matches: 5. This CDR3 has 13 amino acids. Germline V gene data show CDR1 as LNHDA and CDR2 as SQIVND (reference sequence). As DNA, the CDR3 is TGTGCCAGGGTCGGCGGGAGCACCGGGGAGCTGTTTTTT. This translates into CARVGGSTGELFF. The variable domain in full, with the rest retrieved from reference TRBV19 and TRBJ2-2, is DGGITQSPKYLFRKEGQNVTLSCEQNLNHDAMYWYRQDPGQGLRLIYYSQIVNDFQKGDIAEGYSVSREKKESFPLTVTSAQKNPTAFYLCARVGGSTGELFFGEGSRLTVL.

The J gene is TRBJ2-1, the V gene TRBV29-1, with D unclear. Looked up from germline, CDR1 is SQVTM and CDR2 is ANQGSEA. The CDR3 is made up of 13 amino acids. Trimming pared 0 bases from V and 8 bases from J, leaving 11 bases between. CDR3 sequence reads: CSVEEQLSHEQFF. The CDR3 coding sequence is TGCAGCGTTGAAGAACAACTAAGCCATGAGCAGTTCTTC.

V and J are TRBV19 and TRBJ2-1, with 13 bases aligning to TRBD2. The J segment lost 5 bases and the V segment lost 5 bases, leaving 12 bases of the junction unmatched. The germline V gene has CDR1 LNHDA and CDR2 SQIVND (reference sequence). The CDR3 length is 18 residues. The CDR3: CASSAYTSGRAFHNEQFF. The CDR3 DNA sequence: TGTGCCAGTAGTGCCTACACTAGCGGGAGGGCCTTTCACAATGAGCAGTTCTTC.

The rearrangement links TRBV28 to TRBJ1-2; 10 nucleotides align to TRBD1. The germline V gene has CDR1 MDHEN and CDR2 SYDVKM. V was pared by 6 bases and J by 4 bases, with 8 bases of the junction left unmatched. CDR3 length equals 15 residues. The DNA for the CDR3 is TGTGCCAGCAGCACTGGGACAGGGGTTATCTATGGCTACACCTTC. Amino acids: CASSTGTGVIYGYTF.

The chain joins TRBV5-6 to TRBJ2-5; maybe TRBD1 (6 bases). This CDR3 has 13 amino acids. Trimming stripped 0 bases from V and 4 bases from J, with 7 bases between. CDR1 is SGHDT, CDR2 YYEEEE, per germline. The CDR3: CASSLVGAETQYF. The CDR3 DNA reads as TGTGCCAGCAGCTTGGTGGGGGCAGAGACCCAGTACTTC.

There are a few counts of this clone. The chain uses TRBV18 and TRBJ1-3; the match to TRBD1 covers 7 bases. The germline CDR1 and CDR2 sequences are KGHSH and LQKENI. Trimming removed 4 bases from V and 8 bases from J; junction bases left unmatched: 11. CDR3 length: 15 residues. The CDR3 bases are TGTGCCAGCTCACTCACGACAGGGCTAATGGACACCATATATTTT. It is translated as CASSLTTGLMDTIYF.

The chain recombines TRBV27 with TRBJ2-5; 9 bases are a match to TRBD2. V lost 2 bases to trimming and J lost 2 bases; unmatched junction nucleotides: 6. The CDR3 runs to 16 residues. Germline V lookup: CDR1 MNHEY, CDR2 SMNVEV (reference sequence). The CDR3 DNA reads TGTGCCAGCAGTTTAACGACTAGCGGAGTTCAAGAGACCCAGTACTTC. This encodes CASSLTTSGVQETQYF.

V and J are TRBV29-1 and TRBJ2-3, with a possible D match to TRBD1 (6 bases). Trimming left V 3 bases short and J 2 bases short, with 9 bases between. Germline CDR1 reads SQVTM; CDR2 reads ANQGSEA. CDR3 size: 13 residues. CDR3 amino acids: CSVDRGNTDTQYF. The CDR3 DNA reads as TGCAGCGTTGACAGGGGAAACACAGATACGCAGTATTTT.

Worth noting for this clone: Distinct nucleotide sequences in the sample also encode this CDR3. The chain recombines TRBV9 with TRBJ2-5; TRBD2 is a possible D gene (7 bases). V was shortened by 0 bases and J by 1 base, with 10 bases between the two germline ends. CDR1 and CDR2 from the germline V gene are SGDLS and YYNGEE. There are 15 residues in the CDR3. The CDR3 region has the DNA TGTGCCAGCAGCGTAGCGGGGGGCCGCCAAGAGACCCAGTACTTC. It encodes CASSVAGGRQETQYF.

The chain links TRBV18 to TRBJ2-3; 7 nucleotides align to TRBD1. Germline-derived CDR1 and CDR2 are KGHSH and LQKENI. The CDR3 has 15 amino acids. V trimming: 7 bases; J trimming: 0 bases; junction bases outside the gene matches: 7. The CDR3 DNA is TGTGCCAGCTGTACCGGGACAGTCAGCACAGATACGCAGTATTTT. Protein: CASCTGTVSTDTQYF.

The chain links TRBV5-1 to TRBJ1-3, with TRBD1 identical over 7 bases. Per germline, CDR1 SGHRS and CDR2 YFSETQ. The CDR3 runs 12 residues. With V trimmed by 4 bases and J by 11 bases, 6 bases remained unmatched. Here the CDR3 DNA reads TGCGCCAGCAGCCTTGTGGGACAGCCCATATATTTT. Translating it yields CASSLVGQPIYF. Full variable domain (rest looked up from reference TRBV5-1 and TRBJ1-3): KAGVTQTPRYLIKTRGQQVTLSCSPISGHRSVSWYQQTPGQGLQFLFEYFSETQRNKGNFPGRFSGRQFSNSRSEMNVSTLELGDSALYLCASSLVGQPIYFGEGSWLTVV.

V is TRBV18 and J is TRBJ2-3; 11 positions match TRBD2. The CDR3 covers 14 residues. Germline values: CDR1 KGHSH, CDR2 LQKENI. J was trimmed by 10 bases and V by 6 bases; bases with no gene match: 9. CDR3: CASSPSGTSGAQYF. CDR3 bases: TGTGCCAGCTCGCCTTCGGGGACTAGCGGAGCGCAGTATTTT.

The chain couples TRBV2 to TRBJ1-2; tentative D call: TRBD1 (5 bases). The germline V gene has CDR1 SNHLY and CDR2 FYNNEI. V was trimmed by 6 bases and J by 7 bases, leaving 9 bases between them. The CDR3 has 11 amino acids. CDR3 region: CASRGGPGYTF. DNA of the CDR3: TGTGCCAGCAGGGGGGGTCCTGGCTACACCTTC.

V and J are TRBV5-1 and TRBJ1-4; D is uncertain. Germline V gene sequence: CDR1 SGHRS, CDR2 YFSETQ. The V end was cut by 1 base, the J end by 5 bases, with 9 bases between. The CDR3 is made up of 14 amino acids. CDR3 coding DNA: TGCGCCAGCAGCTTGCGAACATTGAATGAAAAACTGTTTTTT. Translation: CASSLRTLNEKLFF.

This chain connects TRBV5-1 to TRBJ2-2; the match to TRBD2 covers 8 bases. The CDR3 consists of 15 residues. The trim removed 1 base at V and 1 base at J, leaving 0 bases unmatched. Germline V CDR1 and CDR2: SGHRS, YFSETQ. CDR3 residues: CASSLTSGNTGELFF. CDR3 DNA sequence: TGCGCCAGCAGCTTGACTAGCGGGAACACCGGGGAGCTGTTTTTT. The full variable domain, in which reference TRBV5-1 and TRBJ2-2 provide the parts outside the CDR3, is KAGVTQTPRYLIKTRGQQVTLSCSPISGHRSVSWYQQTPGQGLQFLFEYFSETQRNKGNFPGRFSGRQFSNSRSEMNVSTLELGDSALYLCASSLTSGNTGELFFGEGSRLTVL.

V gene TRBV27 combines with J gene TRBJ1-3, with D perhaps TRBD1 (6 bases). The CDR3 totals 16 residues. Trimming left V 7 bases short and J 0 bases short, with 16 bases between. Germline V gene lookup returns CDR1 MNHEY and CDR2 SMNVEV (reference sequence). For the CDR3, the DNA is TGTGCCAGCAAAGAGGACAGCACATTCTCTGGAAACACCATATATTTT. Its translation is CASKEDSTFSGNTIYF.

J is TRBJ2-5 and V is TRBV7-3; the D gene is possibly TRBD1 (6 bases). Germline V gene data show CDR1 as SGHTA and CDR2 as FQGTGA. V was clipped by 5 bases and J by 5 bases, with 15 bases between them. The CDR3 is 14 amino acids. The DNA of the CDR3 is TGTGCCAGCAGCCTAGGGGGTATGGTCGAGACCCAGTACTTC. Its translation is CASSLGGMVETQYF.

V usage is TRBV24-1 and J usage is TRBJ2-1; D ambiguous. CDR1 is KGHDR, CDR2 SFDVKD, per germline. V shed 0 bases and J shed 0 bases, with 11 bases lying between them. The CDR3 covers 17 residues. CDR3 region: CATSDLNGRGSYNEQFF. The CDR3 nucleotides are TGTGCCACCAGTGATTTGAACGGTCGCGGCTCCTACAATGAGCAGTTCTTC.

The chain recombines TRBV27 with TRBJ2-3, with 8 bases lining up with TRBD2. Germline-derived CDR1 and CDR2 are MNHEY and SMNVEV (reference sequence). Trimming removed 3 bases from V and 5 bases from J; junction bases left unmatched: 7. The CDR3 is 15 residues long. This CDR3 is CASSLTSERGDTQYF. CDR3 DNA: TGTGCCAGCAGTTTGACTAGCGAGAGGGGAGATACGCAGTATTTT.

V gene TRBV7-9 combines with J gene TRBJ1-3, with unresolved D. Germline V gene sequence: CDR1 SEHNR, CDR2 FQNEAQ (reference sequence). The CDR3 extends over 14 amino acids. V lost 1 base to trimming and J lost 4 bases, with 8 bases between them. The chain's CDR3 is CASSLGAAGNTIYF. DNA for the CDR3: TGTGCCAGCAGCTTAGGAGCCGCGGGAAACACCATATATTTT.

In this sample, this clone turned up a few times. V gene TRBV13 combines with J gene TRBJ1-6; TRBD1 is a possible D gene (6 bases). Germline CDR1 is PRHDT and CDR2 is FYEKMQ (reference sequence). The CDR3 extends over 15 amino acids. V was shortened by 4 bases and J by 15 bases, with 22 bases between the two germline ends. The CDR3 nucleotides read TGTGCCAGCAGCTGGCGGGGGCAACAAGTTCTGCGCCTCCACTTT. It is translated as CASSWRGQQVLRLHF. The variable domain in full, completed from reference TRBV13 and TRBJ1-6, reads AAGVIQSPRHLIKEKRETATLKCYPIPRHDTVYWYQQGPGQDPQFLISFYEKMQSDKGSIPDRFSAQQFSDYHSELNMSSLELGDSALYFCASSWRGQQVLRLHFGNGTRLTVT.

V is TRBV11-2 and J is TRBJ2-3, with TRBD2 identical over 7 bases. CDR3 length equals 17 residues. V was pared by 5 bases and J by 2 bases, with 13 bases of the junction left unmatched. The V gene's germline CDR1 is SGHAT and CDR2 FQNNGV. CDR3 loop: CASSPRRGGSATDTQYF. CDR3 coding DNA: TGTGCCAGCAGCCCTCGCCGCGGGGGATCGGCCACAGATACGCAGTATTTT.

This clone came up once. The chain links TRBV24-1 to TRBJ2-3; 13 bases align to TRBD2. V gave up 3 bases and J gave up 1 base; unmatched junction bases: 6. Germline V gene sequence: CDR1 KGHDR, CDR2 SFDVKD. This CDR3 has 18 amino acids. CDR3 in amino acids: CATSDAGLAGQGTDTQYF. The CDR3 region has the DNA TGTGCCACCAGTGATGCGGGACTAGCGGGACAGGGCACAGATACGCAGTATTTT.

The chain has TRBV27 and TRBJ1-2; 7 positions agree with TRBD1. V lost 2 bases to trimming and J lost 8 bases; unmatched junction nucleotides: 5. Per germline, CDR1 MNHEY and CDR2 SMNVEV (reference sequence). The CDR3 has 13 amino acids. The chain's CDR3 is CASSLKGGGGYTF. Here the CDR3 DNA reads TGTGCCAGCAGTTTAAAAGGGGGCGGCGGCTACACCTTC.

The gene calls are TRBV29-1 and TRBJ2-4; 9 nucleotides agree with TRBD2. With 7 bases clipped from V and 7 bases from J, the junction kept 11 bases outside the gene matches. This CDR3 comprises 14 residues. Germline CDR1 reads SQVTM; CDR2 reads ANQGSEA. The DNA of the CDR3 is TGCAGCGCTATAGCGGGAGTGCGGGGGAACATTCAGTACTTC. This encodes CSAIAGVRGNIQYF.